The rows below give T cell receptor beta chains drawn from one sample of a study of sequential checkpoint blockade in melanoma. TCRdb keeps only in-frame clones here, not all; method: immunoSEQ multiplex PCR. This table holds 35,000 to 40,000 clones, roughly 88% found once. The source was CD8+ T cells sorted from blood (inferred from file names), collected from a patient given nivolumab and ipilimumab in sequence. These receptors were collected from a human donor with melanoma. The CDR3 runs from the conserved cysteine through the conserved F or W. Fields, in order: D gene, J gene, V gene, clone size, CDR3 DNA, CDR3 protein. The D gene is left open where the match is weak. Clone size is shown for a subset of rows, as once, few, many or a class of expanded clone.

TRBD2	TRBJ2-1	TRBV30	.	TGTGCCTGGAGGGGGTGGGAGGGCTACAATGAGCAGTTCTTC	CAWRGWEGYNEQFF
TRBD1	TRBJ2-3	TRBV29-1	.	TGCAGCACGACAGGGGAAGAAACAGATACGCAGTATTTT	CSTTGEETDTQYF
TRBD2	TRBJ2-1	TRBV9	.	TGTGCCAGCAGCGCCTGGGCTAGCGGGAGCTCCTACAATGAGCAGTTCTTC	CASSAWASGSSYNEQFF
TRBD1	TRBJ1-1	TRBV9	.	TGTGCCAGCAGCGCGGGACAGGAAGCTTTCTTT	CASSAGQEAFF
.	TRBJ2-1	TRBV7-9	medium-sized	TGTGCCAGCATACTCAGCAGCGTTGAGCAGTTCTTC	CASILSSVEQFF
.	TRBJ1-1	TRBV4-1	.	TGCGCCAGCAGCCTCGGGGCTGAAGCTTTCTTT	CASSLGAEAFF
.	TRBJ1-1	TRBV7-9	.	TGTGCCAGCAGCTTAGGGGCAGGGCAGGACACTGAAGCTTTCTTT	CASSLGAGQDTEAFF
TRBD1	TRBJ2-1	TRBV9	.	TGTGCCAGCAGCCCCGGGACAGGGTGGGACAATGAGCAGTTCTTC	CASSPGTGWDNEQFF
.	TRBJ2-5	TRBV29-1	.	TGCAGCGTTGAAGGAACGGTCGGGAGAGAGACCCAGTACTTC	CSVEGTVGRETQYF
.	TRBJ1-1	TRBV6-5	.	TGTGCCAGCAGTCCCCTTATGAACACTGAAGCTTTCTTT	CASSPLMNTEAFF
.	TRBJ2-1	TRBV7-9	.	TGTGCCAGCAGGGACTCATACAATGAGCAGTTCTTC	CASRDSYNEQFF
TRBD2	TRBJ2-7	TRBV4-2	.	TGTGCCAGCAGCCCGGGACTAGCGGGAGGGCCGGCGGACTTC	CASSPGLAGGPADF
.	TRBJ1-4	TRBV6-1	.	TGTGCCAGCAGGACAGTTATCAATGAAAAACTGTTTTTT	CASRTVINEKLFF
.	TRBJ1-1	TRBV29-1	.	TGCAGCGTCTTAACAGGGTACGCTTTCTTT	CSVLTGYAFF
TRBD2	TRBJ2-7	TRBV4-2	.	TGTGCCAGCAGCCAAGATGCAGGCCTAGCGGGAGTCGCTATGGGGCTCGAGCAGTACTTC	CASSQDAGLAGVAMGLEQYF
.	TRBJ1-1	TRBV13	.	TGTGCCAGCAGCTTGGGGGGGCCGAACACTGAAGCTTTCTTT	CASSLGGPNTEAFF
.	TRBJ1-2	TRBV5-4	.	TGTGCCAGCAGCCTTGTGGGATACACAGGCTATGGCTACACCTTC	CASSLVGYTGYGYTF
.	TRBJ1-1	TRBV7-9	.	TGTGCCAGCAGCTCCCGGTTAACAGGGAACACTGAAGCTTTCTTT	CASSSRLTGNTEAFF
TRBD2	TRBJ2-7	TRBV28	.	TGTGCCAGCAGACCAGCGGGAGGGCCGATATACGAGCAGTACTTC	CASRPAGGPIYEQYF
TRBD2	TRBJ2-3	TRBV9	.	TGTGCCAGCAGCGTTGGGGCGGGAGGCGCCACAGATACGCAGTATTTT	CASSVGAGGATDTQYF
.	TRBJ1-5	TRBV19	.	TGTGCCACTAAAGGGGGGGGAGGCAATCAGCCCCAGCATTTT	CATKGGGGNQPQHF
TRBD1	TRBJ2-7	TRBV6-5	.	TGTGCCAGCAGCCTCGGGCAGGGGGCCTCCTACGAGCAGTACTTC	CASSLGQGASYEQYF
TRBD2	TRBJ2-7	TRBV5-1	.	TGCGCCAGCAGCTTGGCTCTAGCGGGACCCACCGGCTACGAGCAGTACTTC	CASSLALAGPTGYEQYF
.	TRBJ1-2	TRBV12-1	.	TGTGCCAGCACCACAGGGACTAGCGGGAGGGCCTGCTATGGCTACACCTTC	CASTTGTSGRACYGYTF
.	TRBJ2-3	TRBV9	.	TGTGCCAGCAGCGTAGACCCATCTAGACCAGCGGCCGATACAGATACGCAGTATTTT	CASSVDPSRPAADTDTQYF
.	TRBJ2-7	TRBV5-5	.	TGTGCCAGCAGCTTGCCCAGCGGCACCTACGAGCAGTACTTC	CASSLPSGTYEQYF
.	TRBJ1-1	TRBV5-6	.	TGTGCCAGCAGCACACATGGAGCGGGGGAGATCTTT	CASSTHGAGEIF
TRBD2	TRBJ2-1	TRBV4-3	.	TGCGCCAGCAGCCAAGACTATACTAATAGGAGAGCTAGCGGGCTGGAAAATGAGCAGTTCTTC	CASSQDYTNRRASGLENEQFF
TRBD1	TRBJ1-5	TRBV13	.	TGTGCCAGCAGCGTCAGGGGGGATGGCAATCAGCCCCAGCATTTT	CASSVRGDGNQPQHF
TRBD1	TRBJ2-7	TRBV7-9	.	TGTGCCAGCAGCTCGGGACAGCCCTACGAGCAGTACTTC	CASSSGQPYEQYF
.	TRBJ1-5	TRBV28	.	TGTGCCAGCAGTTTATGGACTAATAGCAATCAGCCCCAGCATTTT	CASSLWTNSNQPQHF
TRBD1	TRBJ2-7	TRBV5-6	.	TGTGCCAGCAGCTTGCTTAGCAGGACAGGCTACGAGCAGTACTTC	CASSLLSRTGYEQYF
.	TRBJ2-3	TRBV30	once	TGTGCCTGGAGTCTCGGTAGCAATACGCAGTATTTT	CAWSLGSNTQYF
TRBD1	TRBJ2-1	TRBV19	few	TGTGCCAGTAGTATGACAGGGAGCTCCTACAATGAGCAGTTCTTC	CASSMTGSSYNEQFF
TRBD1	TRBJ2-1	TRBV29-1	.	TGCAGCGTTGATGCTGACAGGGCGAGTGAGCAGTTCTTC	CSVDADRASEQFF
.	TRBJ1-1	TRBV30	.	TGTGCCTGGAGTGTATCGGACGGACTGGAAGCTTTCTTT	CAWSVSDGLEAFF
TRBD2	TRBJ2-5	TRBV15	.	TGTGCCACCAGCAGTGGGGGGGTTAGGAAAGAGACCCAGTACTTC	CATSSGGVRKETQYF
TRBD2	TRBJ2-1	TRBV6-6	.	TGTGCCAGCAGTCTCCAGTTGCGGGAGATTGGGAATGAGCAGTTCTTC	CASSLQLREIGNEQFF
TRBD1	TRBJ2-5	TRBV4-1	.	TGCGCCAGCAGCCAAGGGGACAGGGGCCAAGAGACCCAGTACTTC	CASSQGDRGQETQYF
TRBD1	TRBJ2-5	TRBV28	once	TGTGCCAGCAGGGACCTCAAGACAGGGGGAGAGACCCAGTACTTC	CASRDLKTGGETQYF
TRBD2	TRBJ2-1	TRBV12-5	.	TGTGCTAGTGGTTTGGGCCTAGCGGGAGTCGATGAGCAGTTCTTC	CASGLGLAGVDEQFF
.	TRBJ2-1	TRBV4-3	.	TGCGCCAGCAGCCAAGAGCGAGCTAGCAGGGGTGATGAGCAGTTCTTC	CASSQERASRGDEQFF